A single sample gave rise to the 32 T cell receptor beta chains below, sequenced in a study of vaccination and CD4 T cells after COVID-19. Indicated treatment: roughly ten-day PBMC culture with coronavirus spike peptide pools or control peptides (ViraFEST assay). An Oncomine TCR Beta short-read assay was used to sequence the DNA from cultured CD4+ T cells. A single record per CDR3 protein comes from TCRdb applying MiXCR to the PCR reads. The sample records 2,600 or so distinct CDR3 sequences, 25% to 30% being singletons. Their target antigens are unknown. This specimen was CD4+ T cells from blood, cultured in vitro, taken after SARS-CoV-2 vaccination. These receptors came from a human donor who had recovered from COVID-19.

The chain uses TRBV28 and TRBJ2-1; a weak D match, TRBD2 (6 bases). Germline CDR1 MDHEN, CDR2 SYDVKM. The CDR3 contains 16 residues. V gave up 5 bases and J gave up 1 base, with 15 bases separating them. The CDR3 reads CASSAYRGLSYNEQFF. The CDR3 DNA follows: TGTGCCAGCAGTGCATACCGGGGGTTATCCTACAATGAGCAGTTCTTC.

The rearrangement joins TRBV4-2 to TRBJ1-5; D not certain. This CDR3 spans 13 amino acids. V lost 0 bases to trimming and J lost 1 base, with 1 base between them. The germline V gene encodes CDR1 LGHNA and CDR2 YNFKEQ. CDR3 sequence reads: CASSQDSNQPQHF. In DNA form, the CDR3 reads TGTGCCAGCAGCCAAGACAGCAATCAGCCCCAGCATTTT.

V and J are TRBV7-3 and TRBJ2-2; 8 positions match TRBD2. The CDR3 spans 15 residues. With V trimmed by 5 bases and J by 6 bases, 8 bases remained unmatched. The germline gives CDR1 SGHTA, CDR2 FQGTGA. DNA of the CDR3: TGTGCCAGCAGCCTAAAAGCGGGGGTGGCCGGGGAGCTGTTTTTT. It encodes CASSLKAGVAGELFF.

By sample fraction, this clonotype is medium-sized. The chain has TRBV20-1 and TRBJ1-6; the D is unclear. Trimming pared 3 bases from V and 9 bases from J, leaving 12 bases between. The CDR3 is 13 amino acids. CDR1 is DFQATT, CDR2 SNEGSKA, per germline (reference sequence). This CDR3 reads CSASLGFGSPLHF. The CDR3, as DNA: TGCAGTGCTAGTCTCGGGTTTGGTTCACCCCTCCACTTT.

By frequency in the sample, this clonotype is medium-sized. The J gene is TRBJ1-6, the V gene TRBV11-3; no definite D call. V was clipped by 0 bases and J by 9 bases, with 6 bases between them. Germline V CDR1 and CDR2: SGHNT, YENEEA. CDR3 length: 13 residues. In DNA, the CDR3 is TGTGCCAGCAGCTTAGATCTGGTTTCACCCCTCCACTTT. It codes for CASSLDLVSPLHF.

The V and J genes are TRBV6-1 and TRBJ2-7; D is uncertain. In germline, CDR1 is MNHNS, CDR2 SASEGT. The CDR3 has 13 residues. Trimming removed 9 bases from V and 0 bases from J, with 12 bases in between. The CDR3 region has the DNA TGTGCCAGTAGGCACTCTTCCTCCTACGAGCAGTACTTC. Translation: CASRHSSSYEQYF.

The chain employs TRBV20-1 and TRBJ2-7; D may be TRBD2 (7 bases). Germline V gene lookup returns CDR1 DFQATT and CDR2 SNEGSKA (reference sequence). Trimming cost V 6 bases and J 3 bases, with 27 bases left between them. The CDR3 covers 17 residues. CDR3 protein: CSATTPSGGPNYYEQYF. The CDR3 region has the DNA TGCAGTGCCACGACACCTTCCGGGGGGCCAAATTACTACGAGCAGTACTTC.

This clonotype is large within its sample. The chain employs TRBV20-1 and TRBJ1-5, with D possibly being TRBD1 (5 bases). CDR1 DFQATT and CDR2 SNEGSKA come from the germline V gene (reference sequence). Trimming stripped 2 bases from V and 2 bases from J, with 7 bases between. This CDR3 contains 13 residues. CDR3 bases: TGCAGTGCTAGAATAGGGGGCAATCAGCCCCAGCATTTT. Its protein is CSARIGGNQPQHF.

This clonotype turned up a few times. The V gene is TRBV27, the J gene TRBJ2-5; D not certain. The CDR3 is 13 residues long. Deletions cut 8 bases from V and 3 bases from J, with 13 bases between. Per germline, CDR1 MNHEY and CDR2 SMNVEV (reference sequence). The CDR3 nucleotides are TGTGCCAGCGGTGGCAGCCCTAAAGAGACCCAGTACTTC. Protein: CASGGSPKETQYF.

This clonotype was detected a few times. This chain uses TRBV7-9 with TRBJ2-1, with D uncertain. From germline, CDR1 is SEHNR and CDR2 FQNEAQ (reference sequence). Between the trimmed V and J ends, which lost 3 bases and 8 bases, there was a span of 2 bases. The CDR3 covers 10 residues. The CDR3 sequence: CASSFDEQFF. The CDR3 DNA follows: TGTGCCAGCAGCTTCGATGAGCAGTTCTTC.

The rearrangement uses TRBV28 and TRBJ2-3; 13 bases align to TRBD2. The CDR3 totals 16 residues. Unmatched junction bases numbered 8, after V lost 3 bases and J lost 8 bases. CDR1 is MDHEN, CDR2 SYDVKM, per germline. The CDR3 DNA follows: TGTGCCAGCAGTTTCTGGGGACTAGCGGGGCATGGTACGCAGTATTTT. Its translation is CASSFWGLAGHGTQYF.

This clonotype is categorized as medium-sized. The chain is built from TRBV20-1 and TRBJ2-1, with D perhaps TRBD2 (6 bases). Looked up from germline, CDR1 is DFQATT and CDR2 is SNEGSKA (reference sequence). This CDR3 has 15 amino acids. Trimming took 1 base from V and 6 from J, leaving 16 bases between them. CDR3 DNA: TGCAGTGCTAGAGGACGCGGGGACTTCCTCAATGAGCAGTTCTTC. This gives the protein CSARGRGDFLNEQFF.

This sequence joins TRBV20-1 and TRBJ2-2; the D is unclear. The germline CDR1 and CDR2 sequences are DFQATT and SNEGSKA (reference sequence). The CDR3 runs to 14 residues. Trimming stripped 1 base from V and 1 base from J, with 7 bases between. The CDR3 DNA reads as TGCAGTGCTAGAGGACACCTGAACACCGGGGAGCTGTTTTTT. It is translated as CSARGHLNTGELFF.

The chain combines TRBV6-1 with TRBJ2-7; perhaps D is TRBD1 or TRBD2 (5 bases each). Trimming stripped 3 bases from V and 2 bases from J, with 17 bases between. Germline lookup yields CDR1 MNHNS and CDR2 SASEGT. The CDR3 totals 16 residues. The DNA for the CDR3 is TGTGCCAGCAGTGAGGGAATCGGGACCGTAGCCTACGAGCAGTACTTC. Protein: CASSEGIGTVAYEQYF.

This chain connects TRBV4-1 to TRBJ2-3; 7 nucleotides line up with TRBD1. J was trimmed by 5 bases and V by 6 bases; bases with no gene match: 8. The V gene's germline CDR1 is MGHRA and CDR2 YSYEKL. There are 14 residues in the CDR3. CDR3 loop: CASRIQGPLDTQYF. The DNA of the CDR3 is TGCGCCAGCAGAATACAGGGGCCCCTAGATACGCAGTATTTT.

This clonotype counts as medium-sized (0.01 to 0.1%). The rearrangement joins TRBV20-1 to TRBJ1-2; 12 nucleotides align to TRBD1. The V gene's germline CDR1 is DFQATT and CDR2 SNEGSKA (reference sequence). The CDR3 spans 13 residues. Trimming took 6 bases from V and 3 from J; bases not matched to a gene: 2. In DNA, the CDR3 is TGCAGTGCCGGGACAGGGGGCGACTATGGCTACACCTTC. Its protein is CSAGTGGDYGYTF.

This clonotype was recorded once. V usage is TRBV7-8 and J usage is TRBJ1-5; D uncertain. CDR3 length: 15 amino acids. V lost 2 bases and J lost 4, with 12 bases in between. CDR1 is SGHVS, CDR2 FQNEAQ, per germline. This CDR3 is CASSLREERNQPQHF. The CDR3 nucleotides read TGTGCCAGCAGCTTACGCGAGGAACGAAATCAGCCCCAGCATTTT. Full variable domain (rest looked up from reference TRBV7-8 and TRBJ1-5): GAGVSQSPRYKVAKRGQDVALRCDPISGHVSLFWYQQALGQGPEFLTYFQNEAQLDKSGLPSDRFFAERPEGSVSTLKIQRTQQEDSAVYLCASSLREERNQPQHFGDGTRLSIL.

By sample fraction, this clonotype is large. Relative to the germline gene, one junction end is altered; a read error may explain this. The CDR3 sequence: CASSHYSSDQPQHF. Here the CDR3 DNA reads TGTGCCAGCAGCCATTACAGTAGCGATCAGCCCCAGCATTTT. The gene calls are TRBV6-2 or TRBV6-3 and TRBJ1-5; no clear D. CDR1 is MNHEY, CDR2 SVGEGT, per germline. The CDR3 runs to 14 residues.

Comment on this clonotype: An end of the junction does not agree with germline; a read error may underlie this. The chain has TRBV27 and TRBJ2-7; TRBD1 might be the D (6 bases). The CDR3 runs to 15 residues. Germline V gene lookup returns CDR1 MNHEY and CDR2 SMNVEV (reference sequence). The CDR3 reads CTSRDSTGYAYEQYF. DNA of the CDR3: TGTACCAGCAGGGATTCAACAGGGTATGCCTACGAGCAGTACTTC.

This clonotype came up once. The rearrangement links TRBV10-3 to TRBJ1-1; D possibly corresponds to TRBD1 (5 bases). Trimming stripped 2 bases from V and 10 bases from J, with 11 bases between. CDR3 length: 12 residues. Germline assignment: CDR1 ENHRY and CDR2 SYGVKD. The CDR3 region is CAISERGGIAFF. CDR3 nucleotide sequence: TGTGCCATCAGTGAGAGGGGAGGCATAGCTTTCTTT.

This clonotype is medium-sized (0.01 to 0.1%). The chain is built from TRBV6-2 or TRBV6-3 and TRBJ1-2; 7 bases are shared with TRBD1. The CDR3 extends over 13 amino acids. V lost 3 bases, J lost 6 bases, and 4 bases stayed unmatched. CDR1 and CDR2 (germline): MNHEY, SVGEGT. The chain's CDR3 is CASSYRQGDGYTF. The CDR3 coding sequence is TGTGCCAGCAGTTATCGACAGGGAGATGGCTACACCTTC.

This clonotype was seen more than once but under ten times. Here the CDR3 DNA reads TGTGCCAGCAGCCTAATTAAACTAGCGGGGGGGCCGTATACGCAGTATTTT. The encoded protein is CASSLIKLAGGPYTQYF. J is TRBJ2-3 and V is TRBV7-2; 13 nucleotides align to TRBD2. The CDR3 is 17 amino acids. Germline CDR1 SGHTA, CDR2 FQGNSA. J gave up 7 bases and V 5 bases, and 12 bases lay outside the gene matches.

CDR3 sequence reads: CASSPPERGSSYNEQFF. CDR3 bases: TGTGCCAGCAGCCCCCCCGAGCGGGGAAGCTCCTACAATGAGCAGTTCTTC. This chain uses TRBV7-2 with TRBJ2-1; 7 bases fit TRBD2. CDR1 is SGHTA, CDR2 FQGNSA, per germline. The CDR3 is made up of 17 amino acids. V trimming: 5 bases; J trimming: 0 bases; junction bases outside the gene matches: 10.

This clonotype is labeled medium-sized (0.01 to 0.1%). The chain carries TRBV28 and TRBJ1-2, with TRBD1 identical over 7 bases. After removal of 5 bases from V and 8 bases from J, the junction contained 8 bases not matched to a gene. Germline V gene lookup returns CDR1 MDHEN and CDR2 SYDVKM. This CDR3 spans 13 amino acids. The CDR3 DNA reads TGTGCCAGCAGTGGTCGCAGGGGGTTCGGCTACACCTTC. This encodes CASSGRRGFGYTF.

This clonotype was detected only a few times. The rearrangement joins TRBV20-1 to TRBJ1-1; possibly TRBD1 for D (6 bases). The CDR3 runs to 15 residues. Looked up from germline, CDR1 is DFQATT and CDR2 is SNEGSKA (reference sequence). Trimming took off 5 bases at V and 4 bases at J, with 20 bases between the two ends. The CDR3 DNA reads TGCAGTGCTGGGGGGCGACCCTTAGGAGGCACTGAAGCTTTCTTT. Its protein is CSAGGRPLGGTEAFF.

This chain connects TRBV20-1 to TRBJ2-3; TRBD2 matches 9 bases. There are 13 residues in the CDR3. Germline V lookup: CDR1 DFQATT, CDR2 SNEGSKA (reference sequence). J was trimmed by 5 bases and V by 5 bases; bases with no gene match: 5. The DNA of the CDR3 is TGCAGTGCTCTTGGGACTAGCTTAGATACGCAGTATTTT. Translation: CSALGTSLDTQYF.

V usage is TRBV2 and J usage is TRBJ1-2; possible D gene TRBD1, 6 bases. V lost 3 bases, J lost 5 bases, and 13 bases lay in between. The CDR3 length is 14 residues. Germline values: CDR1 SNHLY, CDR2 FYNNEI. DNA for the CDR3: TGTGCCAGCAGTGAGGGGGCGGTCGGGTATGGCTACACCTTC. Translated: CASSEGAVGYGYTF. Full variable domain (missing parts from reference TRBV2 and TRBJ1-2): EPEVTQTPSHQVTQMGQEVILRCVPISNHLYFYWYRQILGQKVEFLVSFYNNEISEKSEIFDDQFSVERPDGSNFTLKIRSTKLEDSAMYFCASSEGAVGYGYTFGSGTRLTVV.

In this sample, this clonotype turned up a few times. The chain employs TRBV20-1 and TRBJ2-3, with a possible D match to TRBD1 (6 bases). Germline assignment: CDR1 DFQATT and CDR2 SNEGSKA (reference sequence). V gave up 6 bases and J gave up 5 bases, with 18 bases separating them. The CDR3 length is 14 residues. CDR3 bases: TGCAGTGCGAATCGACAGGCCGCACAAGATACGCAGTATTTT. Protein product: CSANRQAAQDTQYF.

By sample fraction, this clonotype is medium-sized (0.01 to 0.1%). The chain combines TRBV20-1 with TRBJ2-7; a weak D match, TRBD2 (7 bases). The CDR3 spans 15 residues. Germline V CDR1 and CDR2: DFQATT, SNEGSKA (reference sequence). Between the trimmed V and J ends, which lost 0 bases and 2 bases, there was a span of 14 bases. In nucleotides, the CDR3 is TGCAGTGCTAGAGATGGGGGCGGGGGACCCTACGAGCAGTACTTC. It translates to CSARDGGGGPYEQYF.

The CDR3 region is CASSQGWGQGYNYGYTF. The DNA of the CDR3 is TGCGCCAGCAGCCAGGGGTGGGGACAGGGATATAACTATGGCTACACCTTC. The chain uses TRBV4-3 and TRBJ1-2; 9 bases fit TRBD1. The CDR3 extends over 17 amino acids. V was pared by 3 bases and J by 1 base, with 9 bases of the junction left unmatched. The V gene's germline CDR1 is LGHNA and CDR2 YSLEER.

The genes are TRBV12-3 or TRBV12-4 and TRBJ1-5; no definite D call. This CDR3 has 14 amino acids. Between the trimmed V and J ends, which lost 3 bases and 4 bases, there was a span of 10 bases. CDR3 sequence reads: CASSLALANQPQHF. In DNA, the CDR3 is TGTGCCAGCAGTTTGGCACTGGCGAATCAGCCCCAGCATTTT.

This clonotype was found a few times. The V and J genes are TRBV6-1 and TRBJ2-1, with TRBD2 as a possible D gene (7 bases). V was clipped by 8 bases and J by 4 bases, with 15 bases between them. Germline-derived CDR1 and CDR2 are MNHNS and SASEGT. This CDR3 spans 14 amino acids. The CDR3 spells CASAGRGGYNEQFF. CDR3 coding DNA: TGTGCCAGCGCAGGGAGGGGGGGGTACAATGAGCAGTTCTTC.